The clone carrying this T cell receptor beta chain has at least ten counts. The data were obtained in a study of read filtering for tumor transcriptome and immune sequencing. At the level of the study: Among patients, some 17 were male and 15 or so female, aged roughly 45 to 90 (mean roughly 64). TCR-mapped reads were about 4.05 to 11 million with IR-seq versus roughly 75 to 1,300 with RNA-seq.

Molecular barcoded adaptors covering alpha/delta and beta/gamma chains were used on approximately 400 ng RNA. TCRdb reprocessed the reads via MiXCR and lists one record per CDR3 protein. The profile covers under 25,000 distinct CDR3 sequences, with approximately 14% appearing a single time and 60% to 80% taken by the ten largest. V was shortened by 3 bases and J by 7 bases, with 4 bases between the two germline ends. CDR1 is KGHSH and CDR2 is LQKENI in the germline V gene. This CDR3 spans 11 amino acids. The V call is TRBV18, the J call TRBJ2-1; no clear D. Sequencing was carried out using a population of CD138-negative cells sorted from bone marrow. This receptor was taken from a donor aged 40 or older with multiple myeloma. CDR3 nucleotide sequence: TGTGCCAGCTCACCTAAAAATGAGCAGTTCTTC. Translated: CASSPKNEQFF.